Listed here are 24 T cell receptor beta chains from one sample, sequenced in a study of blood T cell repertoires in COVID-19. TCRdb keeps only in-frame clones here, not all; method: immunoSEQ multiplex PCR. This table has around 250,000 clones, roughly 79% appearing once. The sample comprised PBMCs or T cells enriched from blood (not recorded which). These TCRs come from a man aged 40-49 years who had recovered from COVID-19.

The table lists this clone with a few counts. The chain is built from TRBV7-9 and TRBJ1-2, with D perhaps matching TRBD1 (6 bases). The CDR3 spans 16 residues. Trimming left V 5 bases short and J 2 bases short, with 18 bases between. The germline CDR1 and CDR2 sequences are SEHNR and FQNEAQ (reference sequence). CDR3 nucleotide sequence: TGTGCCAGCAGCCCCCTTGAGGGGGAAGTAAACTATGGCTACACCTTC. As protein: CASSPLEGEVNYGYTF.

This chain joins TRBV28 and TRBJ1-6; TRBD1 matches 11 bases. Germline V gene sequence: CDR1 MDHEN, CDR2 SYDVKM. V dropped 5 bases and J dropped 8; count of bases not matched to a gene: 8. The CDR3 has 16 residues. The CDR3 region has the DNA TGTGCCAGCAGTCCCGGGACAGGGGGGAGGCATTCACCCCTCCACTTT. As protein: CASSPGTGGRHSPLHF. The full variable domain, rest sourced from reference TRBV28 and TRBJ1-6, is DVKVTQSSRYLVKRTGEKVFLECVQDMDHENMFWYRQDPGLGLRLIYFSYDVKMKEKGDIPEGYSVSREKKERFSLILESASTNQTSMYLCASSPGTGGRHSPLHFGNGTRLTVT.

This chain joins TRBV6-5 and TRBJ2-7, with 7 bases fitting TRBD2. V shed 5 bases, J shed 2 bases, and the junction held 9 bases outside the gene matches. In germline, CDR1 is MNHEY, CDR2 SVGAGI. CDR3 size: 15 residues. CDR3 sequence (DNA): TGTGCCAGCAGTCCCCGGCGGGAGCGAACCTACGAGCAGTACTTC. Protein: CASSPRRERTYEQYF.

The V call is TRBV19, the J call TRBJ1-1; 10 bases match TRBD1. Germline-derived CDR1 and CDR2 are LNHDA and SQIVND (reference sequence). This CDR3 spans 17 amino acids. J was trimmed by 3 bases and V by 6 bases; bases with no gene match: 13. The CDR3 region is CASRAGGQGVKDTEAFF. The DNA of the CDR3 is TGTGCCAGTAGGGCCGGCGGACAGGGGGTAAAGGACACTGAAGCTTTCTTT.

The chain combines TRBV28 with TRBJ2-7, with a tentative D call TRBD1 (6 bases). Germline values: CDR1 MDHEN, CDR2 SYDVKM. This CDR3 comprises 13 residues. V lost 5 bases to trimming and J lost 2 bases, with 10 bases between them. CDR3 DNA: TGTGCCAGCAGTAGGACAGCAGCCTACGAGCAGTACTTC. Residues: CASSRTAAYEQYF.

This chain links TRBV19 with TRBJ2-7; D is possibly TRBD1 (6 bases). This CDR3 is built from 16 residues. Germline CDR1 is LNHDA and CDR2 is SQIVND (reference sequence). V was trimmed by 7 bases and J by 5 bases, leaving 24 bases between them. CDR3 nucleotides: TGTGCCAGTACCCCCTCCTGGGGCAGGGGCGAGCACGAGCAGTACTTC. It is translated as CASTPSWGRGEHEQYF.

The chain carries TRBV7-9 and TRBJ2-3; possible D gene TRBD1, 6 bases. V lost 1 base and J lost 1, with 6 bases in between. The CDR3 is made up of 14 amino acids. Germline V lookup: CDR1 SEHNR, CDR2 FQNEAQ (reference sequence). The CDR3 DNA follows: TGTGCCAGCAGCTTAGGACAGGGCACAGATACGCAGTATTTT. Its translation: CASSLGQGTDTQYF.

This chain connects TRBV29-1 to TRBJ2-2; 8 bases fit TRBD2. CDR1 is SQVTM, CDR2 ANQGSEA, per germline. Unmatched junction bases numbered 8, after V lost 5 bases and J lost 6 bases. The CDR3 has 14 residues. The CDR3 protein is CSVSISGDPGELFF. CDR3 in DNA: TGCAGCGTTTCGATTAGCGGGGACCCCGGGGAGCTGTTTTTT.

This sequence joins TRBV7-2 and TRBJ1-6; 7 bases fit TRBD1. The CDR3 length is 16 residues. Germline values: CDR1 SGHTA, CDR2 FQGNSA. After removal of 5 bases from V and 0 bases from J, the junction contained 4 bases not matched to a gene. CDR3 in amino acids: CASSPQGTSYNSPLHF. The CDR3 coding sequence is TGTGCCAGCAGCCCACAGGGGACCTCCTATAATTCACCCCTCCACTTT.

This clone came up a few times. The chain is built from TRBV2 and TRBJ1-1, with 7 bases identical to TRBD1. The germline gives CDR1 SNHLY, CDR2 FYNNEI. The length of the CDR3 is 13 residues. J lost 2 bases, V lost 8 bases, and 5 bases had no gene match. CDR3 residues: CASGRDRNTEAFF. The DNA of the CDR3 is TGTGCCAGCGGCCGGGACAGAAACACTGAAGCTTTCTTT.

The chain links TRBV5-1 to TRBJ2-4; D gene uncertain. CDR1 and CDR2 (germline): SGHRS, YFSETQ. This CDR3 is built from 13 residues. V lost 0 bases to trimming and J lost 8 bases, with 9 bases between them. CDR3 nucleotide sequence: TGCGCCAGCAGCTTGGACCCGTCGGACATTCAGTACTTC. It yields the protein CASSLDPSDIQYF.

V and J are TRBV4-1 and TRBJ2-2; 12 bases are shared with TRBD2. Germline loops: CDR1 MGHRA, CDR2 YSYEKL. V was clipped by 4 bases and J by 5 bases; unmatched bases: 5. The CDR3 consists of 16 residues. The CDR3 loop reads CASSRGLAGGTGELFF. CDR3 DNA sequence: TGCGCCAGCAGCCGGGGGCTAGCGGGAGGGACCGGGGAGCTGTTTTTT.

The chain couples TRBV15 to TRBJ2-7; perhaps TRBD1 as D (6 bases). V was clipped by 5 bases and J by 5 bases, with 22 bases between them. The CDR3 totals 16 residues. Germline assignment: CDR1 LNHNV and CDR2 YYDKDF (reference sequence). The CDR3 is CATSVRPAQGNNEQYF. The CDR3 DNA is TGTGCCACCAGCGTCAGACCGGCACAGGGAAATAACGAGCAGTACTTC.

This sequence joins TRBV6-4 and TRBJ1-1, with D maybe TRBD1 (6 bases). The germline V gene has CDR1 MRHNA and CDR2 SNTAGT. Trimming took off 4 bases at V and 4 bases at J, with 10 bases between the two ends. The CDR3 is 13 amino acids. CDR3 nucleotide sequence: TGTGCCAGCAGTGCACAGGGAGCCACTGAAGCTTTCTTT. As protein: CASSAQGATEAFF.

The gene calls are TRBV27 and TRBJ2-7; TRBD2 matches 8 bases. This CDR3 has 16 amino acids. With 7 bases clipped from V and 2 bases from J, the junction kept 13 bases outside the gene matches. The germline V gene has CDR1 MNHEY and CDR2 SMNVEV (reference sequence). CDR3 sequence reads: CASIAVAGSQPYEQYF. The CDR3 DNA sequence: TGTGCCAGCATAGCGGTAGCGGGGAGCCAGCCCTACGAGCAGTACTTC.

This chain joins TRBV6-2 or TRBV6-3 and TRBJ2-5; D not resolved. Germline V lookup: CDR1 MNHEY, CDR2 SVGEGT. The CDR3 has 15 residues. Between the trimmed V and J ends, which lost 0 bases and 5 bases, there was a span of 13 bases. Written as DNA, the CDR3 is TGTGCCAGCAGTTACTCGTTAGTGTCACGGGAGACCCAGTACTTC. Protein product: CASSYSLVSRETQYF.

This chain connects TRBV18 to TRBJ2-3; 9 bases are a match to TRBD2. V lost 6 bases, J lost 4 bases, and 14 bases stayed unmatched. The CDR3 sequence is 17 residues long. Germline V lookup: CDR1 KGHSH, CDR2 LQKENI. CDR3 nucleotide sequence: TGTGCCAGCTCTCACCACGGGTTGCGGGAGGGCCCAGATACGCAGTATTTT. Encoded protein: CASSHHGLREGPDTQYF.

The chain uses TRBV2 and TRBJ2-7; 7 nucleotides agree with TRBD1. This CDR3 has 13 residues. Germline values: CDR1 SNHLY, CDR2 FYNNEI. Trimming at V came to 6 bases and at J to 5 bases, leaving 7 bases not matched to a gene. CDR3 loop: CASRYIDRDEQYF. CDR3 coding DNA: TGTGCCAGCAGGTATATCGACAGGGACGAGCAGTACTTC. The whole variable domain, filled in from reference TRBV2 and TRBJ2-7, reads EPEVTQTPSHQVTQMGQEVILRCVPISNHLYFYWYRQILGQKVEFLVSFYNNEISEKSEIFDDQFSVERPDGSNFTLKIRSTKLEDSAMYFCASRYIDRDEQYFGPGTRLTVT.

The chain recombines TRBV5-1 with TRBJ1-1; a possible D gene is TRBD1 (5 bases). This CDR3 contains 13 residues. V dropped 4 bases and J dropped 8 bases, with 15 bases sitting between them. Germline CDR1 is SGHRS and CDR2 is YFSETQ. CDR3 nucleotide sequence: TGCGCCAGCAGCCCAGGAAGCAGGGAAGAAGCTTTCTTT. It is translated as CASSPGSREEAFF. The full variable domain, rest sourced from reference TRBV5-1 and TRBJ1-1, is KAGVTQTPRYLIKTRGQQVTLSCSPISGHRSVSWYQQTPGQGLQFLFEYFSETQRNKGNFPGRFSGRQFSNSRSEMNVSTLELGDSALYLCASSPGSREEAFFGQGTRLTVV.

V and J are TRBV5-5 and TRBJ2-1; D call uncertain. The CDR3 is 16 amino acids. Germline CDR1 reads SGHKS; CDR2 reads YYEKEE (reference sequence). Trimming shortened V by 2 bases and J by 3 bases, and 15 bases separated the two germline ends. This CDR3 is CASSLSYSTGYNEQFF. CDR3 sequence (DNA): TGTGCCAGCAGCTTATCCTACTCGACGGGCTACAATGAGCAGTTCTTC.

This sequence joins TRBV5-1 and TRBJ1-1; 7 bases match TRBD1. V dropped 3 bases and J dropped 2; count of bases not matched to a gene: 4. The CDR3 sequence is 14 residues long. CDR1 is SGHRS and CDR2 is YFSETQ in the germline V gene. The CDR3: CASSSEGGNTEAFF. In nucleotides, the CDR3 is TGCGCCAGCAGCTCAGAAGGGGGCAACACTGAAGCTTTCTTT.

V gene TRBV25-1 combines with J gene TRBJ1-4; D not resolved. The CDR3 is 16 amino acids. Between the trimmed V and J ends, which lost 2 bases and 8 bases, there was a span of 18 bases. Per germline, CDR1 MGHDK and CDR2 SYGVNS. In DNA form, the CDR3 reads TGTGCCAGCAGTGAACGCCAGACGGGAGTAGAGGAAAAACTGTTTTTT. Its translation: CASSERQTGVEEKLFF.

The chain links TRBV12-3 or TRBV12-4 to TRBJ2-7; D unresolved. Trimming stripped 5 bases from V and 4 bases from J, with 9 bases between. The CDR3 runs to 12 residues. CDR3 sequence: CASSPFEYEQYF. Written as DNA, the CDR3 is TGTGCCAGCAGTCCCTTCGAGTACGAGCAGTACTTC.

The chain has TRBV5-1 and TRBJ1-1; TRBD1 agrees at 8 bases. The germline CDR1 and CDR2 sequences are SGHRS and YFSETQ. V trimming: 4 bases; J trimming: 3 bases; junction bases outside the gene matches: 8. This CDR3 is built from 15 residues. The CDR3 DNA is TGCGCCAGCAGCCAGGACAGGGTGAGGGACACTGAAGCTTTCTTT. Amino acid sequence: CASSQDRVRDTEAFF.